This TCR beta chain was profiled in a study of long-term antiretroviral therapy in people with HIV. Study conclusions and caveats: Every time point showed a repertoire led by clones expanded before ART. Information pertaining to ART adherence, viral resistance or therapeutic modifications was not obtained.

Trimming took off 0 bases at V and 4 bases at J, with 16 bases between the two ends. Germline assignment: CDR1 MNHEY and CDR2 SMNVEV (reference sequence). The CDR3 is made up of 17 amino acids. Running of the v3.0 immunoSEQ assay took place at survey level. Samples were sequenced targeting roughly 35,000-50,000 T-cell genomes each. Measured with immunoSEQ multiplex PCR; TCRdb has only the in-frame clones, and not every one. Among around 27,000 clones listed, roughly 82% were seen once. As for this clone: The target antigen is unknown.

This chain uses TRBV27 with TRBJ2-1; maybe TRBD2 (5 bases). The specimen comprised unsorted PBMCs, sampled 1.1 years before starting antiretroviral therapy. The source is a young woman with HIV. CDR3 amino acids: CASSLSTGVGGYNEQFF. The CDR3 nucleotides read TGTGCCAGCAGTTTATCGACCGGGGTCGGAGGATACAATGAGCAGTTCTTC.